This note documents a single T cell receptor (beta chain) sequence. The DNA is left out, because the CDR3 cannot be placed on it with certainty; the CDR3 is given as TCRdb lists it. This specimen comes from a study of beta chain features in type 1 diabetes. Expressed TCRB transcripts were sequenced because the entire RNA isolate underwent reverse transcription. The method was immunoSEQ multiplex PCR; TCRdb's version includes in-frame clones alone and lacks a portion of them. This sample yields some 410,000 clones, of which approximately 14% are seen a single time; 0.03% to 0.04% belongs to the top ten. The V gene's germline CDR1 is SGHTA and CDR2 FQGNSA. The CDR3 has 15 amino acids, counting both end residues.

This chain links TRBV7-2 with TRBJ2-3; the listed D gene, TRBD2, was not tested against the DNA. This clonotype was obtained from a man aged 25-40 years in good health. Specimen: naive CD4+ T cells from blood. CDR3: CASSLRRAGADTQYF.